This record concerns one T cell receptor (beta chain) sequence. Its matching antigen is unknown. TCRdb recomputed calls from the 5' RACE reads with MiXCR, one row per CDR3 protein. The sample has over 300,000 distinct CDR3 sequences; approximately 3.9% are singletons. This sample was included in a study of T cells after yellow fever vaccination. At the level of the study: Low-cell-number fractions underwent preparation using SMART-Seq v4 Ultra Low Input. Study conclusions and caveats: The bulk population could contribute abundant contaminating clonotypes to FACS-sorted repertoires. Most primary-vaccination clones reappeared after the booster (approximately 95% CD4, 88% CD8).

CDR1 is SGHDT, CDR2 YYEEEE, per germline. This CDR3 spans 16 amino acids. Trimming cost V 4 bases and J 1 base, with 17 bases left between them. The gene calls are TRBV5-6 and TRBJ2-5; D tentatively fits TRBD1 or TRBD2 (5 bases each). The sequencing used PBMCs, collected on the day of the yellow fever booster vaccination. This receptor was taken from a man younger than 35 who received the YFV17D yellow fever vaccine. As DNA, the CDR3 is TGTGCCAGCAGCAAAAACCGAGGGCAGGGCCAAGAGACCCAGTACTTC. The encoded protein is CASSKNRGQGQETQYF.